This TCR beta chain was observed in a study of tumor-infiltrating lymphocytes in primary liver carcinoma. The wider study: The patient group consisted of men and women aged 30 to 69 years.

Extraction also yielded germline DNA, while blood RNA was obtained from unsorted whole blood. This clonotype was picked up a small number of times. CDR3 length: 12 amino acids. V shed 6 bases and J shed 5 bases, with 7 bases lying between them. TCR beta cDNA came from about 0.45 ug total RNA, primed with a constant-region primer. Libraries of TCR beta came from three nested multiplex PCR rounds with slightly modified ARM-PCR. The two initial PCR rounds, around 11 cycles each, used TRBV1-TRBV30 forward and C-beta reverse primers. TCRdb reanalysed the multiplex PCR reads using MiXCR and keeps one entry per CDR3 protein. The sample has 310,000 or so distinct CDR3 sequences, almost 60% seen once.

The V call is TRBV12-3 or TRBV12-4, the J call TRBJ2-2; a possible D gene is TRBD1 (5 bases). Sequencing input: peripheral blood. The TCR comes from a woman aged 25 to 45 with primary liver carcinoma and hepatitis B virus infection. Written as DNA, the CDR3 is TGTGCCAGCAGATCAGGGACCGGGGAGCTGTTTTTT. Its translation: CASRSGTGELFF.